This T cell receptor beta chain was identified during a study of T-cell memory formation after mild COVID-19. On the study more broadly: TCR clusters largely stayed donor specific.

This clonotype was observed a handful of times. MiXCR, applied by TCRdb to the 5' RACE reads, yields one record per CDR3 protein. The sample lists 550,000 to 600,000 distinct CDR3 sequences; about 20% were seen once. This TCR was recovered from an adult woman who had mild COVID-19 (a few samples of this study predate the infection). Cell type and time point are not known. Sequencing was performed on PBMCs or a T cell subset sorted from them (not recorded which).

CDR3 DNA: TGTGCCAGCAGCGCCCGATCTCGGGCTTGGGAGCAGTTCTTC. Translating gives CASSARSRAWEQFF. This chain connects TRBV9 to TRBJ2-1; D is ambiguous. This CDR3 region has 14 residues. V dropped 3 bases and J dropped 10 bases, with 17 bases sitting between them. Germline assignment: CDR1 SGDLS and CDR2 YYNGEE.